Presented here are 26 T cell receptor beta chains from one specimen sequenced in a study of post-analysis software for immune sequencing data. Their antigen targets remain unknown. Study conclusions and caveats: In patients, about five TRBV segments were more frequent than in controls, with TRBV5-6, TRBV5-1 and TRBV20-1 among them.

Libraries were made from TCR beta cDNA, and they carried unique molecular identifiers. TCRdb re-analysed the PCR reads in MiXCR, keeping a single row per CDR3 protein. The repertoire consists of hundreds of thousands of distinct CDR3 sequences, with more than 50% occurring once and the leading ten covering around 11%. The sample comprised blood. The receptor set was obtained from a girl aged 2 to 10 with multiple sclerosis.

The chain carries TRBV7-3 and TRBJ2-3; TRBD2 aligns across 15 bases. The germline gives CDR1 SGHTA, CDR2 FQGTGA. After removal of 2 bases from V and 3 bases from J, the junction contained 9 bases not matched to a gene. The length of the CDR3 is 19 residues. This CDR3 reads CASSLLASGLAGGTDTQYF. In DNA, the CDR3 is TGTGCCAGCAGCTTACTGGCCTCCGGACTAGCGGGAGGGACAGATACGCAGTATTTT.

This clonotype has a handful of counts. The chain recombines TRBV12-3 or TRBV12-4 with TRBJ2-1; D possibly corresponds to TRBD1 (5 bases). Trimming cost V 1 base and J 6 bases, with 10 bases left between them. The CDR3 is made up of 14 amino acids. CDR3 residues: CASSLVSQGNEQFF. The CDR3 coding sequence is TGTGCCAGCAGTTTAGTTTCCCAGGGCAATGAGCAGTTCTTC.

The V gene is TRBV20-1, the J gene TRBJ2-1; 9 nucleotides align to TRBD2. The V segment lost 5 bases and the J segment 3 bases; nucleotides outside the gene matches: 5. Germline assignment: CDR1 DFQATT and CDR2 SNEGSKA (reference sequence). The CDR3 has 14 amino acids. The CDR3 region is CSADLAGVYNEQFF. In DNA, the CDR3 is TGCAGTGCTGACTTAGCGGGGGTCTACAATGAGCAGTTCTTC.

This clonotype was counted once. This chain uses TRBV9 with TRBJ1-1, with unresolved D. Germline loops: CDR1 SGDLS, CDR2 YYNGEE. CDR3 length equals 15 residues. Trimming pared 4 bases from V and 0 bases from J, leaving 13 bases between. This CDR3 reads CASSTVGSMNTEAFF. The DNA for the CDR3 is TGTGCCAGCAGCACCGTAGGGTCTATGAACACTGAAGCTTTCTTT.

The genes are TRBV3-1 and TRBJ1-4; D is undetermined. CDR1 is LGHDT, CDR2 YNNKEL, per germline (reference sequence). The CDR3 consists of 15 residues. The V gene lost 0 bases and the J gene lost 11 bases, with 16 bases spanning the gap. This CDR3 reads CASSQDTLQARKLFF. The CDR3 DNA reads as TGTGCCAGCAGCCAAGATACCTTACAAGCCCGGAAACTGTTTTTT.

This chain connects TRBV12-3 or TRBV12-4 to TRBJ1-1; 7 bases fit TRBD1. This CDR3 spans 15 amino acids. Unmatched junction bases numbered 6, after V lost 5 bases and J lost 0 bases. The CDR3 DNA reads as TGTGCCAGCAGTCACACCGGGACAGTGAACACTGAAGCTTTCTTT. Residues: CASSHTGTVNTEAFF.

Note on this clonotype: Its ends do not fully match the called genes, so a read error is possible. V gene TRBV7-2 combines with J gene TRBJ2-4; weak D call: TRBD1 (6 bases). The better agreement between TRBJ2-7 and the DNA end casts doubt on the J call. Per germline, CDR1 SGHTA and CDR2 FQGNSA. This CDR3 has 14 residues. The CDR3 DNA reads as TGTGTCAGCAGCCCAAGGTTACAGGGCCACGAGCAGTACTTC. The encoded protein is CVSSPRLQGHEQYF.

This clonotype was observed a few times. The chain joins TRBV20-1 to TRBJ2-5; the D gene could be TRBD1 or TRBD2 (5 bases each). The CDR3 length is 14 residues. Per germline, CDR1 DFQATT and CDR2 SNEGSKA (reference sequence). Trimming stripped 6 bases from V and 11 bases from J, with 25 bases between. CDR3 in amino acids: CSARPGGDSYGQYF. The CDR3, as DNA: TGCAGTGCCAGGCCTGGGGGAGATTCCTACGGGCAGTACTTC.

The gene calls are TRBV6-1 and TRBJ2-5; D is ambiguous. Germline-derived CDR1 and CDR2 are MNHNS and SASEGT. The CDR3 totals 14 residues. With 7 bases removed from V and 0 bases from J, the gap between germline ends came to 12 bases. The CDR3 coding sequence is TGTGCCAGCATCCTAGGTCCGCACCAAGAGACCCAGTACTTC. Its protein is CASILGPHQETQYF.

This chain links TRBV20-1 with TRBJ1-5; D ambiguous. The germline CDR1 and CDR2 sequences are DFQATT and SNEGSKA (reference sequence). The CDR3 runs 14 residues. V was shortened by 0 bases and J by 6 bases, with 12 bases between the two germline ends. The CDR3, as DNA: TGCAGTGCTAGAGATCGAGGAGGTCCTCAGCCCCAGCATTTT. Its translation: CSARDRGGPQPQHF.

The chain joins TRBV12-3 or TRBV12-4 to TRBJ2-5; D gene uncertain. Deletions cut 7 bases from V and 4 bases from J, with 10 bases between. The CDR3 has 12 residues. Here the CDR3 reads CASTRWGETQYF. CDR3 sequence (DNA): TGTGCCAGCACCCGATGGGGAGAGACCCAGTACTTC.

The V and J genes are TRBV20-1 and TRBJ2-3; 8 nucleotides agree with TRBD2. CDR1 DFQATT and CDR2 SNEGSKA come from the germline V gene (reference sequence). Unmatched junction bases numbered 7, after V lost 0 bases and J lost 2 bases. The CDR3 totals 16 residues. The DNA of the CDR3 is TGCAGTGCTAGAGAGTTAGCGGGGAGCTACACAGATACGCAGTATTTT. Translating gives CSARELAGSYTDTQYF.

This clonotype has a single count. The chain carries TRBV5-1 and TRBJ2-5, with TRBD1 matching over 7 bases. Germline values: CDR1 SGHRS, CDR2 YFSETQ. The V gene end was trimmed by 6 bases and the J gene end by 5 bases; junction bases not matched to a gene: 10. The CDR3 loop spans 14 amino acids. CDR3 DNA: TGCGCCAGCACCCCCGGACAGGTGGACGAGACCCAGTACTTC. It yields the protein CASTPGQVDETQYF. Based on the CDR3 plus reference TRBV5-1 and TRBJ2-5, the full variable domain is KAGVTQTPRYLIKTRGQQVTLSCSPISGHRSVSWYQQTPGQGLQFLFEYFSETQRNKGNFPGRFSGRQFSNSRSEMNVSTLELGDSALYLCASTPGQVDETQYFGPGTRLLVL.

A few counts support this clonotype. This chain links TRBV3-1 with TRBJ2-7; D is uncertain. This CDR3 spans 16 amino acids. V lost 1 base and J 2 bases, leaving 15 bases between the germline ends. CDR1 LGHDT and CDR2 YNNKEL come from the germline V gene (reference sequence). The CDR3 protein is CASSQVVGGSTYEQYF. DNA of the CDR3: TGTGCCAGCAGCCAAGTAGTCGGCGGCTCAACCTACGAGCAGTACTTC.

The chain couples TRBV7-9 to TRBJ2-7, with unresolved D. V was trimmed by 5 bases and J by 2 bases, leaving 16 bases between them. This CDR3 has 15 amino acids. Germline V lookup: CDR1 SEHNR, CDR2 FQNEAQ (reference sequence). In DNA form, the CDR3 reads TGTGCCAGCAGCCCAGCAGGCCTGCCGACCTACGAGCAGTACTTC. This translates into CASSPAGLPTYEQYF.

This clonotype was observed a few times. This chain uses TRBV29-1 with TRBJ1-2; TRBD1 matches at 9 bases. Germline V gives CDR1 SQVTM, CDR2 ANQGSEA. This CDR3 has 13 amino acids. The junction had 6 bases not matched to a gene; V was cut back by 2 bases and J by 8 bases. CDR3 nucleotide sequence: TGCAGCGTTGAACCACAGGGGGCGGGAGGCTACACCTTC. Its translation: CSVEPQGAGGYTF.

This clonotype has just a few counts. V and J are TRBV29-1 and TRBJ1-1, with D maybe TRBD1 (5 bases). The CDR3 covers 14 residues. The V end was cut by 2 bases, the J end by 5 bases, with 15 bases between. The germline V gene has CDR1 SQVTM and CDR2 ANQGSEA. The CDR3 region has the DNA TGCAGCGTTGAAACTGACAGCACGGGGACTGAAGCTTTCTTT. Translated, it gives CSVETDSTGTEAFF.

This chain joins TRBV12-3 or TRBV12-4 and TRBJ2-4; D remains unclear. This CDR3 spans 15 amino acids. Trimming took off 1 base at V and 0 bases at J, with 7 bases between the two ends. CDR3 residues: CASSLDQIAKNIQYF. The CDR3, as DNA: TGTGCCAGCAGTTTAGACCAAATAGCCAAAAACATTCAGTACTTC.

Remarks on this clonotype: The germline gene is not matched at one end of the junction; a read error may be the cause. The V call is TRBV11-2, the J call TRBJ1-5, with 8 bases fitting TRBD1. Germline V gene lookup returns CDR1 SGHAT and CDR2 FQNNGV. The CDR3 consists of 14 residues. The CDR3 DNA sequence: TGTGCCAGCAGCTTAGGGACAGGGTACCAGCCCCGGCATTTT. Translated, it gives CASSLGTGYQPRHF.

This clonotype was observed a few times. The rearrangement joins TRBV20-1 to TRBJ2-3, with 8 bases that match TRBD1. CDR1 and CDR2 (germline): DFQATT, SNEGSKA (reference sequence). Trimming removed 3 bases from V and 4 bases from J; junction bases left unmatched: 6. The length of the CDR3 is 14 residues. The CDR3 DNA sequence: TGCAGTGCTAGGTTAGACAGGGGACCAGATACGCAGTATTTT. This gives the protein CSARLDRGPDTQYF.

The chain couples TRBV7-2 to TRBJ2-1, with unresolved D. CDR3 size: 12 residues. Germline loops: CDR1 SGHTA, CDR2 FQGNSA. V was trimmed by 4 bases and J by 8 bases, leaving 9 bases between them. CDR3 bases: TGTGCCAGCAGCTCCCTCCTAGATGAGCAGTTCTTC. This gives the protein CASSSLLDEQFF.

V and J are TRBV28 and TRBJ1-1, with D hard to call. V gave up 2 bases and J gave up 8 bases, with 9 bases separating them. This CDR3 contains 12 residues. CDR1 and CDR2 from the germline V gene are MDHEN and SYDVKM. The CDR3 nucleotides are TGTGCCAGCAGTTTAGTTGTGGGGGAAGCTTTCTTT. It specifies CASSLVVGEAFF.

The rearrangement links TRBV5-1 to TRBJ2-1; 8 bases match TRBD1. The J segment lost 8 bases and the V segment lost 0 bases, leaving 10 bases of the junction unmatched. This CDR3 contains 16 residues. Germline V gene sequence: CDR1 SGHRS, CDR2 YFSETQ. CDR3 residues: CASSLVPQGARDEQFF. CDR3 in DNA: TGCGCCAGCAGCTTGGTTCCCCAGGGGGCTCGGGATGAGCAGTTCTTC.

The CDR3 loop is CASRLAGNYNEQYF. The CDR3 region has the DNA TGTGCCAGTCGGCTAGCGGGGAACTACAATGAGCAGTACTTC. The chain joins TRBV6-2 or TRBV6-3 to TRBJ2-5; TRBD2 aligns across 9 bases. This CDR3 has 14 amino acids. The germline V gene encodes CDR1 MNHEY and CDR2 SVGEGT. With 9 bases clipped from V and 11 bases from J, the junction kept 16 bases outside the gene matches.

This clonotype was counted only a few times. The J gene is TRBJ1-2, the V gene TRBV5-1; TRBD1 matches 7 bases. Per germline, CDR1 SGHRS and CDR2 YFSETQ. V shed 4 bases and J 2 bases; nucleotides not matched to a gene: 2. The CDR3 sequence is 13 residues long. Here the CDR3 DNA reads TGCGCCAGCAGCACGGGACAGAACTATGGCTACACCTTC. As protein: CASSTGQNYGYTF.

The chain links TRBV20-1 to TRBJ2-7; D may be TRBD2 (5 bases). This CDR3 region has 12 residues. Trimming removed 1 base at V and 4 bases at J, with 8 bases between. The germline V gene has CDR1 DFQATT and CDR2 SNEGSKA (reference sequence). The CDR3 sequence is CSARGRQYEQYF. The DNA of the CDR3 is TGCAGTGCTAGAGGGAGGCAGTACGAGCAGTACTTC.